The 26 T cell receptor beta chains given below trace back to one sample, sequenced in a study of cytomegalovirus exposure and HLA in healthy donors. 60 Vbeta and 13 Jbeta primers were used in PCR. Libraries were prepared by immunoSEQ multiplex PCR; TCRdb keeps only in-frame clonotypes and omits some of them. Among about 120,000 clones listed, 77% were seen once. What was sequenced was PBMCs. These receptors were obtained from a man between 18 and 35 years old in good health and CMV-seropositive.

The chain carries TRBV7-9 and TRBJ2-7, with 7 positions matching TRBD1. V dropped 3 bases and J dropped 5; count of bases not matched to a gene: 10. The germline gives CDR1 SEHNR, CDR2 FQNEAQ (reference sequence). This CDR3 spans 15 amino acids. The CDR3 sequence is CASSFQVTGLDEQYF. In DNA, the CDR3 is TGTGCCAGCAGCTTCCAGGTGACAGGGCTCGACGAGCAGTACTTC.

The rearrangement uses TRBV25-1 and TRBJ2-1; the match to TRBD2 covers 7 bases. In germline, CDR1 is MGHDK, CDR2 SYGVNS. The CDR3 spans 16 residues. V gave up 2 bases and J gave up 0 bases; unmatched junction bases: 4. The CDR3 coding sequence is TGTGCCAGCAGTGAAACGAGCGGGATCTCCTACAATGAGCAGTTCTTC. It encodes CASSETSGISYNEQFF.

The chain employs TRBV9 and TRBJ2-1; 10 bases line up with TRBD2. The length of the CDR3 is 15 residues. The germline gives CDR1 SGDLS, CDR2 YYNGEE. V was pared by 2 bases and J by 7 bases, with 6 bases of the junction left unmatched. The CDR3 region has the DNA TGTGCCAGCAGCGTCCAAGCGGGAGGGGATAATGAGCAGTTCTTC. Translation: CASSVQAGGDNEQFF.

The CDR3 loop reads CAQESEGANVLTF. In DNA, the CDR3 is TGTGCTCAAGAGTCTGAGGGGGCCAACGTCCTGACTTTC. The V gene is TRBV30, the J gene TRBJ2-6; D ambiguous. The CDR3 runs to 13 residues. Per germline, CDR1 GTSNPN and CDR2 SVGIG (reference sequence).

V usage is TRBV6-6 and J usage is TRBJ1-3; TRBD1 matches 7 bases. The length of the CDR3 is 15 residues. Germline CDR1 reads MNHNY; CDR2 reads SVGAGI (reference sequence). Trimming removed 6 bases from V and 2 bases from J; junction bases left unmatched: 7. CDR3 amino acids: CASSLTGVAGNTIYF. Here the CDR3 DNA reads TGTGCCAGCAGCTTAACAGGGGTGGCTGGAAACACCATATATTTT.

The chain uses TRBV11-3 and TRBJ1-5; D is unclear. Per the germline V gene, CDR1 is SGHNT and CDR2 is YENEEA. This CDR3 is 15 amino acids long. The V gene lost 2 bases and the J gene lost 5 bases, with 13 bases spanning the gap. CDR3 in DNA: TGTGCCAGCAGCTTACGCTACGGGATCCATCAGCCCCAGCATTTT. Protein: CASSLRYGIHQPQHF.

This chain joins TRBV5-1 and TRBJ2-4; 9 bases align to TRBD1. The CDR3 consists of 14 residues. The germline V gene encodes CDR1 SGHRS and CDR2 YFSETQ. V shed 6 bases, J shed 7 bases, and the junction held 8 bases outside the gene matches. CDR3 sequence (DNA): TGCGCCAGCACCTCTCCGGGACAGGGTAACATTCAGTACTTC. Amino acids: CASTSPGQGNIQYF. The complete variable domain, with remaining parts taken from reference TRBV5-1 and TRBJ2-4, reads KAGVTQTPRYLIKTRGQQVTLSCSPISGHRSVSWYQQTPGQGLQFLFEYFSETQRNKGNFPGRFSGRQFSNSRSEMNVSTLELGDSALYLCASTSPGQGNIQYFGAGTRLSVL.

The chain is built from TRBV19 and TRBJ1-1; no firm D call. The CDR3 totals 11 residues. Germline V gives CDR1 LNHDA, CDR2 SQIVND (reference sequence). With 6 bases removed from V and 11 bases from J, the gap between germline ends came to 13 bases. CDR3 sequence (DNA): TGTGCCAGTAGATCTCCAAGAGGGGCTTTCTTT. Translated, it gives CASRSPRGAFF.

The chain recombines TRBV27 with TRBJ2-7, with 7 bases matching TRBD1. Per the germline V gene, CDR1 is MNHEY and CDR2 is SMNVEV (reference sequence). This CDR3 contains 14 residues. The junction had 1 base not matched to a gene; V was cut back by 2 bases and J by 0 bases. Written as DNA, the CDR3 is TGTGCCAGCAGTTTAACAGGGGACTCCTACGAGCAGTACTTC. Residues: CASSLTGDSYEQYF.

The chain uses TRBV5-1 and TRBJ1-1; 8 bases are a match to TRBD1. The CDR3 length is 14 residues. The J segment lost 6 bases and the V segment lost 4 bases, leaving 8 bases of the junction unmatched. Germline V CDR1 and CDR2: SGHRS, YFSETQ. Here the CDR3 reads CASSPGQGSPEAFF. DNA for the CDR3: TGCGCCAGCAGCCCAGGACAGGGTTCCCCTGAAGCTTTCTTT.

V usage is TRBV28 and J usage is TRBJ1-2; 7 nucleotides match TRBD1. This CDR3 contains 17 residues. V lost 6 bases and J lost 7; bases outside the gene matches: 20. Per the germline V gene, CDR1 is MDHEN and CDR2 is SYDVKM. The CDR3 DNA is TGTGCCAGCAGACCAACCTCAGACCGGGACAGAAATTTTGGCTACACCTTC. Its protein product is CASRPTSDRDRNFGYTF.

CDR3 loop: CASIEREEIHTQYF. The CDR3 DNA sequence: TGTGCCAGCATTGAGCGGGAGGAAATCCATACGCAGTATTTT. The gene calls are TRBV28 and TRBJ2-3; 9 nucleotides agree with TRBD2. CDR1 and CDR2 from the germline V gene are MDHEN and SYDVKM. This CDR3 contains 14 residues. The J segment lost 7 bases and the V segment lost 7 bases, leaving 9 bases of the junction unmatched.

The chain joins TRBV30 to TRBJ1-5, with TRBD1 matching 8 bases. CDR1 GTSNPN and CDR2 SVGIG come from the germline V gene (reference sequence). The V and J ends lost 0 bases and 0 bases, in that order; junction bases with no gene match: 7. This CDR3 spans 17 amino acids. The CDR3 here is CAWSVRQGPSSNQPQHF. CDR3 coding DNA: TGTGCCTGGAGTGTACGACAGGGGCCGAGTAGCAATCAGCCCCAGCATTTT.

Comments on this clone: The junction does not match germline at one end; this may be a read error. The chain links TRBV7-7 to TRBJ1-6; 7 bases are a match to TRBD1. Germline V gene lookup returns CDR1 SSHAT and CDR2 FNYEAQ (reference sequence). The CDR3 length is 17 residues. The CDR3 protein is CASSPRDRSSYNSPLHF. Written as DNA, the CDR3 is TGTGCTAGCAGCCCCCGGGACAGAAGCTCCTATAATTCACCCCTCCACTTT.

The chain links TRBV19 to TRBJ1-4, with TRBD1 as a possible D gene (6 bases). This CDR3 has 18 amino acids. The V and J ends lost 3 bases and 6 bases respectively, with 23 bases between them. Germline V gives CDR1 LNHDA, CDR2 SQIVND (reference sequence). CDR3 DNA: TGTGCCAGTAGTATTCGGCAGGGGAAAGGGTTCGGGTATGAAAAACTGTTTTTT. Protein sequence: CASSIRQGKGFGYEKLFF.

The chain couples TRBV4-1 to TRBJ1-5, with D maybe TRBD1 (6 bases). The V end was cut by 0 bases, the J end by 11 bases, with 20 bases between. The CDR3 consists of 16 residues. CDR1 and CDR2 (germline): MGHRA, YSYEKL. The CDR3 sequence is CASSQDISRGWSTQHF. CDR3 nucleotide sequence: TGCGCCAGCAGCCAAGACATCTCAAGGGGGTGGTCGACCCAGCATTTT.

The chain recombines TRBV4-1 with TRBJ1-3; possibly TRBD1 for D (5 bases). Germline V gene lookup returns CDR1 MGHRA and CDR2 YSYEKL. The CDR3 loop spans 17 amino acids. V was trimmed by 2 bases and J by 0 bases, leaving 14 bases between them. Here the CDR3 reads CASSQPKTVSSGNTIYF. CDR3 coding DNA: TGCGCCAGCAGCCAACCAAAGACAGTGAGCTCTGGAAACACCATATATTTT.

This clone is a singleton in its sample. This chain connects TRBV4-1 to TRBJ1-2; perhaps TRBD1 as D (5 bases). The CDR3 sequence is 16 residues long. The germline V gene encodes CDR1 MGHRA and CDR2 YSYEKL. V was clipped by 0 bases and J by 0 bases, with 11 bases between them. The CDR3 protein is CASSQEGGRTNYGYTF. The CDR3 DNA reads as TGCGCCAGCAGCCAAGAGGGGGGACGGACTAACTATGGCTACACCTTC.

The chain joins TRBV7-8 to TRBJ2-1; D perhaps matches TRBD1 (6 bases). CDR1 and CDR2 from the germline V gene are SGHVS and FQNEAQ. The CDR3 is 15 amino acids. The V end was cut by 5 bases, the J end by 7 bases, with 18 bases between. The CDR3 loop is CASSTPSKGVNEQFF. Written as DNA, the CDR3 is TGTGCCAGCAGCACCCCTAGTAAGGGGGTAAATGAGCAGTTCTTC.

This chain links TRBV4-1 with TRBJ1-5; D remains unclear. Germline V CDR1 and CDR2: MGHRA, YSYEKL. The CDR3 is made up of 15 amino acids. Between the trimmed V and J ends, which lost 0 bases and 4 bases, there was a span of 10 bases. For the CDR3, the DNA is TGCGCCAGCAGCCAAGATTACCAGTATAATCAGCCCCAGCATTTT. It is translated as CASSQDYQYNQPQHF.

This sequence joins TRBV11-3 and TRBJ2-2, with 15 bases aligning to TRBD2. This CDR3 contains 18 residues. Looked up from germline, CDR1 is SGHNT and CDR2 is YENEEA. J was trimmed by 1 base and V by 5 bases; bases with no gene match: 5. The CDR3 sequence is CASSAGLAGGWNTGELFF. Here the CDR3 DNA reads TGTGCCAGCAGCGCGGGACTAGCGGGGGGCTGGAACACCGGGGAGCTGTTTTTT.

This chain connects TRBV5-5 to TRBJ1-3; D is ambiguous. V gave up 2 bases and J gave up 0 bases, with 3 bases separating them. This CDR3 comprises 13 residues. Germline V CDR1 and CDR2: SGHKS, YYEKEE (reference sequence). The chain's CDR3 is CASSFNSGNTIYF. The CDR3 nucleotides read TGTGCCAGCAGCTTTAACTCTGGAAACACCATATATTTT.

Only a few counts were recorded for this clone. The V call is TRBV15, the J call TRBJ1-3, with D hard to call. V lost 4 bases and J 1 base, leaving 8 bases between the germline ends. This CDR3 contains 14 residues. In germline, CDR1 is LNHNV, CDR2 YYDKDF (reference sequence). This chain's CDR3 is CATSMRGSGNTIYF. The CDR3 nucleotides are TGTGCCACCAGCATGCGGGGATCTGGAAACACCATATATTTT.

The V gene is TRBV7-9, the J gene TRBJ2-7, with TRBD1 matching over 8 bases. Germline assignment: CDR1 SEHNR and CDR2 FQNEAQ (reference sequence). This CDR3 region has 15 residues. J was trimmed by 1 base and V by 2 bases; bases with no gene match: 4. The CDR3, as DNA: TGTGCCAGCAGCTTACTCCAGGGGGCTTCCTACGAGCAGTACTTC. Protein: CASSLLQGASYEQYF.

This chain joins TRBV30 and TRBJ2-2; maybe TRBD2 (5 bases). The germline V gene has CDR1 GTSNPN and CDR2 SVGIG (reference sequence). The V gene lost 1 base and the J gene lost 6 bases, with 15 bases spanning the gap. This CDR3 is built from 15 residues. The CDR3 loop reads CAWSDPGMVAGELFF. The DNA for the CDR3 is TGTGCCTGGAGTGACCCGGGAATGGTTGCCGGGGAGCTGTTTTTT.

This chain connects TRBV7-2 to TRBJ2-7, with TRBD1 matching 9 bases. The CDR3 has 14 residues. Germline V lookup: CDR1 SGHTA, CDR2 FQGNSA. With V trimmed by 5 bases and J by 3 bases, 5 bases remained unmatched. CDR3 protein: CASSADRGFYEQYF. The CDR3 bases are TGTGCCAGCAGCGCGGACAGGGGATTCTACGAGCAGTACTTC.